Listed here are 26 T cell receptor beta chains from one sample, sequenced in a study of vaccination and CD4 T cells after COVID-19. Cultured CD4+ T-cell DNA underwent Oncomine TCR Beta short-read sequencing. TCRdb called the PCR reads again in MiXCR, with one record for every CDR3 protein. Altogether a few thousand distinct CDR3 sequences are present, 30% to 45% being singletons, with the ten largest covering 43%. Treatment: roughly ten-day PBMC culture with coronavirus spike peptide pools or control peptides (ViraFEST assay). Ahead of the COVID-19 pandemic (2011-2018), the CD4+ T cells of the unexposed donor were collected. Antigens of these TCRs are unknown. Sequencing was carried out using CD4+ T cells from blood, cultured in vitro. These receptors all stem from a human donor in good health.

This clonotype was counted only a few times. The gene calls are TRBV5-1 and TRBJ1-2, with TRBD1 matching over 7 bases. With V trimmed by 5 bases and J by 4 bases, 11 bases remained unmatched. Germline loops: CDR1 SGHRS, CDR2 YFSETQ. This CDR3 is built from 15 residues. CDR3 sequence: CASRERERDSYGYTF. CDR3 sequence (DNA): TGCGCCAGCAGAGAGAGAGAAAGGGACAGCTATGGCTACACCTTC.

The chain links TRBV6-1 to TRBJ1-1; the D is unclear. This CDR3 is 14 amino acids long. The V gene lost 8 bases and the J gene lost 10 bases, with 23 bases spanning the gap. The V gene's germline CDR1 is MNHNS and CDR2 SASEGT. CDR3 DNA sequence: TGTGCCAGCGAAAAGGTTCCGGACCCCCATGGAGCTTTCTTT. Translation: CASEKVPDPHGAFF.

This rearrangement joins TRBV21-1 to TRBJ2-5; the D segment call TRBD2 is taken from the table without a DNA check. TRBV21-1 is a known pseudogene. The CDR3 totals 17 residues. The CDR3, as DNA: TGTGCCAGCAGCGGTAACGGGACTAGCGGGGGACGAGAGACCCAGTACTTC. This codes for CASSGNGTSGGRETQYF.

This clonotype was seen more than once but under ten times. This chain uses TRBV7-9 with TRBJ1-5, with TRBD1 identical over 8 bases. J gave up 1 base and V 2 bases, and 1 base lay outside the gene matches. Germline V gene data show CDR1 as SEHNR and CDR2 as FQNEAQ (reference sequence). CDR3 length: 15 amino acids. CDR3 DNA sequence: TGTGCCAGCAGCTTACAGGGGGCAAGCAATCAGCCCCAGCATTTT. Translated: CASSLQGASNQPQHF. Full variable domain (rest looked up from reference TRBV7-9 and TRBJ1-5): DTGVSQNPRHKITKRGQNVTFRCDPISEHNRLYWYRQTLGQGPEFLTYFQNEAQLEKSRLLSDRFSAERPKGSFSTLEIQRTEQGDSAMYLCASSLQGASNQPQHFGDGTRLSIL.

This clonotype appeared a few times. The chain uses TRBV25-1 and TRBJ1-1, with TRBD1 matching 7 bases. The V and J ends lost 3 bases and 2 bases, in that order; junction bases with no gene match: 12. The CDR3 extends over 17 amino acids. The V gene's germline CDR1 is MGHDK and CDR2 SYGVNS. This CDR3 is CASSDQTPRTGNTEAFF. Written as DNA, the CDR3 is TGTGCCAGCAGTGATCAAACCCCGAGGACAGGAAACACTGAAGCTTTCTTT.

Worth noting for this clonotype: A read error may produce the germline difference seen at one junction end. The chain uses TRBV10-1 and TRBJ2-5; tentative D call: TRBD1 (6 bases). CDR3 length equals 13 residues. The V gene's germline CDR1 is WNHNN and CDR2 SYGVQD (reference sequence). The CDR3 DNA follows: TGCGCCAACAGTGAGGCAGGGGCAGAGACCCAGTACTTC. It encodes CANSEAGAETQYF.

The chain has TRBV4-2 and TRBJ2-3; 13 nucleotides line up with TRBD2. Germline values: CDR1 LGHNA, CDR2 YNFKEQ. The CDR3 runs to 16 residues. V gave up 3 bases and J gave up 2 bases; unmatched junction bases: 2. The CDR3 reads CASSQGTSGDTDTQYF. The CDR3, as DNA: TGTGCCAGCAGCCAGGGGACTAGCGGGGACACAGATACGCAGTATTTT.

The V gene is TRBV12-3 or TRBV12-4, the J gene TRBJ1-1; D not resolved. V shed 2 bases and J shed 12 bases, with 13 bases lying between them. The CDR3 loop spans 12 amino acids. DNA for the CDR3: TGTGCCAGCAGTTTAATTAACCTGGATACTTTCTTT. Amino acid sequence: CASSLINLDTFF.

V and J are TRBV6-1 and TRBJ1-2; D remains unclear. The length of the CDR3 is 14 residues. In germline, CDR1 is MNHNS, CDR2 SASEGT. Trimming took 6 bases from V and 1 from J, leaving 12 bases between them. The CDR3 coding sequence is TGTGCCAGCAGGCCCGGACCCCTTAACTATGGCTACACCTTC. This encodes CASRPGPLNYGYTF.

The chain couples TRBV20-1 to TRBJ2-6; D not resolved. Looked up from germline, CDR1 is DFQATT and CDR2 is SNEGSKA (reference sequence). This CDR3 comprises 12 residues. This CDR3 reads CREISGANVLTF. The DNA of the CDR3 is TGCAGGGAAATCTCTGGGGCCAACGTCCTGACTTTC.

The V and J genes are TRBV12-3 or TRBV12-4 and TRBJ2-2; no clear D gene. This CDR3 has 11 amino acids. Between the trimmed V and J ends, which lost 6 bases and 3 bases, there was a span of 2 bases. The CDR3 bases are TGTGCCAGCAGCCACACCGGGGAGCTGTTTTTT. Protein product: CASSHTGELFF.

The V and J genes are TRBV5-1 and TRBJ1-2; TRBD1 aligns across 8 bases. Germline V gene lookup returns CDR1 SGHRS and CDR2 YFSETQ. The CDR3 has 14 residues. V lost 3 bases to trimming and J lost 3 bases; unmatched junction nucleotides: 4. DNA for the CDR3: TGCGCCAGCAGCTGGAACAGGGGGGACTATGGCTACACCTTC. It translates to CASSWNRGDYGYTF. Filled out from reference TRBV5-1 and TRBJ1-2, the complete variable domain reads KAGVTQTPRYLIKTRGQQVTLSCSPISGHRSVSWYQQTPGQGLQFLFEYFSETQRNKGNFPGRFSGRQFSNSRSEMNVSTLELGDSALYLCASSWNRGDYGYTFGSGTRLTVV.

The chain couples TRBV6-1 to TRBJ2-2; D remains unclear. Germline CDR1 is MNHNS and CDR2 is SASEGT. The CDR3 loop spans 12 amino acids. The ends were cut back, 8 bases at V and 8 bases at J, with 12 bases in the middle. CDR3: CASLRFGGELFF. CDR3 DNA: TGTGCCAGCCTCCGGTTCGGGGGGGAGCTGTTTTTT.

The chain combines TRBV15 with TRBJ2-3; 12 bases agree with TRBD2. The CDR3 is made up of 15 amino acids. The germline gives CDR1 LNHNV, CDR2 YYDKDF (reference sequence). V shed 7 bases, J shed 3 bases, and the junction held 5 bases outside the gene matches. The CDR3 coding sequence is TGTGCCACCACCTCTAGCGGGGGGGCTACAGATACGCAGTATTTT. As protein: CATTSSGGATDTQYF.

This clonotype was counted between two and nine times. The chain carries TRBV7-9 and TRBJ1-2, with D uncertain. Germline-derived CDR1 and CDR2 are SEHNR and FQNEAQ (reference sequence). Between the trimmed V and J ends, which lost 1 base and 7 bases, there was a span of 10 bases. CDR3 length equals 13 residues. DNA of the CDR3: TGTGCCAGCAGCTTAGGGGAGGAACGTGGCTACACCTTC. Translation: CASSLGEERGYTF.

The chain combines TRBV30 with TRBJ2-5; TRBD1 or TRBD2 may be the D gene (5 bases each). The V end lost 0 bases, the J end lost 2 bases, and 7 bases lay between the germline ends. CDR3 length: 13 amino acids. Germline V gene lookup returns CDR1 GTSNPN and CDR2 SVGIG (reference sequence). CDR3 DNA: TGTGCCTGGAGTGTCGGGGCTCAAGAGACCCAGTACTTC. Translating it yields CAWSVGAQETQYF.

The chain employs TRBV5-4 and TRBJ1-6; D is uncertain. The germline CDR1 and CDR2 sequences are SGHNT and YYREEE (reference sequence). V shed 4 bases and J shed 4 bases, with 9 bases lying between them. This CDR3 contains 14 residues. The CDR3 region is CASSHADYNSPLHF. Here the CDR3 DNA reads TGTGCCAGCAGCCACGCGGATTATAATTCACCCCTCCACTTT.

This chain connects TRBV12-3 or TRBV12-4 to TRBJ1-1; 8 bases fit TRBD1. This CDR3 comprises 12 residues. Losses at the gene ends were 5 bases for V and 8 bases for J; bases not matched to a gene: 4. DNA of the CDR3: TGTGCCAGCAGTACCCAGGGGGCCGAAGCTTTCTTT. Translating it yields CASSTQGAEAFF.

The chain employs TRBV7-3 and TRBJ1-1; tentative D call: TRBD1 (5 bases). The CDR3 runs 13 residues. Germline CDR1 reads SGHTA; CDR2 reads FQGTGA. Deletions cut 4 bases from V and 4 bases from J, with 10 bases between. Here the CDR3 reads CASSSQGLTEAFF. In nucleotides, the CDR3 is TGTGCCAGCAGCTCCCAGGGACTCACTGAAGCTTTCTTT.

This clonotype was observed a few times. The chain employs TRBV20-1 and TRBJ2-3, with 9 bases aligning to TRBD2. Trimming removed 1 base from V and 3 bases from J; junction bases left unmatched: 5. The CDR3 consists of 15 residues. Germline CDR1 and CDR2: DFQATT and SNEGSKA (reference sequence). The CDR3 bases are TGCAGTGCTAGAGGCGGTAGCGGGGGTACAGATACGCAGTATTTT. Its protein product is CSARGGSGGTDTQYF.

The chain employs TRBV29-1 and TRBJ2-7, with 7 bases lining up with TRBD1. J lost 2 bases, V lost 7 bases, and 5 bases had no gene match. Germline values: CDR1 SQVTM, CDR2 ANQGSEA. The CDR3 consists of 12 residues. The CDR3 protein is CSAWDSPYEQYF. CDR3 in DNA: TGCAGCGCCTGGGACAGCCCCTACGAGCAGTACTTC.

This clonotype was observed a few times. The chain joins TRBV6-1 to TRBJ1-1; possibly TRBD1 for D (6 bases). This CDR3 has 14 amino acids. From germline, CDR1 is MNHNS and CDR2 SASEGT. The V end lost 6 bases, the J end lost 0 bases, and 11 bases lay between the germline ends. CDR3 region: CASRDTGLNTEAFF. As DNA, the CDR3 is TGTGCCAGCAGGGATACAGGGTTGAACACTGAAGCTTTCTTT.

This clonotype was detected only a few times. The chain carries TRBV7-9 and TRBJ1-1; D uncertain. This CDR3 contains 13 residues. V was shortened by 4 bases and J by 6 bases, with 12 bases between the two germline ends. Germline lookup yields CDR1 SEHNR and CDR2 FQNEAQ (reference sequence). The CDR3 reads CASSSNPLAEAFF. CDR3 coding DNA: TGTGCCAGCAGCTCCAATCCCCTGGCTGAAGCTTTCTTT.

V is TRBV20-1 and J is TRBJ2-2; 11 positions agree with TRBD2. Trimming cost V 3 bases and J 6 bases; bases outside gene matches: 9. Germline V gene lookup returns CDR1 DFQATT and CDR2 SNEGSKA (reference sequence). There are 16 residues in the CDR3. The CDR3 reads CSASLAGGSGSGELFF. The CDR3 bases are TGCAGTGCTAGCCTAGCGGGGGGTTCAGGGTCCGGGGAGCTGTTTTTT.

This clonotype appeared a few times. The chain recombines TRBV27 with TRBJ1-2; D gene ambiguous. Germline-derived CDR1 and CDR2 are MNHEY and SMNVEV (reference sequence). This CDR3 is built from 15 residues. V was pared by 2 bases and J by 7 bases, with 17 bases between. The CDR3 reads CASSLTVENWGGYTF. The CDR3 nucleotides are TGTGCCAGCAGTTTAACCGTGGAAAACTGGGGTGGCTACACCTTC.

This clonotype has a handful of counts. V is TRBV21-1 and J is TRBJ1-2. TRBV21-1 is a documented pseudogene. The CDR3 totals 12 residues. Here the CDR3 reads CASSKAIYGYTF. CDR3 coding DNA: TGTGCCAGCAGCAAAGCCATATATGGCTACACCTTC.